These T cell receptor beta chains were read from a single sample in a study of blood T cells in healthy people across ages. TCRdb used MiXCR to reprocess the 5' RACE reads, holding one entry per CDR3 protein. The data show some 1,800,000 distinct CDR3 sequences, about two fifths seen once. The sample comprised blood. The receptors derive from a human donor in good health. The CDR3 runs from the conserved cysteine through the conserved F or W. Each record gives: D gene, clone size, J gene, V gene, CDR3 DNA, CDR3 protein. The D gene is left open where the match is weak. Only part of the rows carry a size: once, few, many, or a class if the clone is expanded.

TRBD1,-,TRBJ2-3,TRBV20-1,TGCAGTGCTAGAGAAACAGGGGGCAGGGCGCAGTATTTT,CSARETGGRAQYF
-,-,TRBJ2-7,TRBV7-8,TGTGCCAGCAGCCCAGCAGGCGAGTACGAGCAGTACTTC,CASSPAGEYEQYF
-,few,TRBJ1-2,TRBV28,TGTGCCAGCACAAGGACGGTCGGCTATGGCTACACCTTC,CASTRTVGYGYTF
TRBD1,-,TRBJ2-5,TRBV20-1,TGCAGTGCTGGGACAGGGGGCCAAGAGACCCAGTACTTC,CSAGTGGQETQYF
-,-,TRBJ1-2,TRBV7-3,TGTGCCAGCAGCGCGGGACGGGGCATCTCTGGCTACACCTTC,CASSAGRGISGYTF
TRBD2,-,TRBJ2-1,TRBV24-1,TGTGCCACCAGTGATTTGCATTCGGGGGGTGGGTACAATGAGCAGTTCTTC,CATSDLHSGGGYNEQFF
TRBD1,-,TRBJ1-2,TRBV7-2,TGTGCCAGCAGTAAACAGGGGGCACCTCTTTCCTATGGCTACACCTTC,CASSKQGAPLSYGYTF
-,-,TRBJ2-3,TRBV20-1,TGCAGTATAAGGAGAGGGACAGATACGCAGTATTTT,CSIRRGTDTQYF
-,once,TRBJ1-1,TRBV29-1,TGCAGCGTTGACCCAGGGGTTGGAACTGAAGCTTTCTTT,CSVDPGVGTEAFF
-,few,TRBJ1-2,TRBV13,TGTGCCAGCAGCTTCCGGGACGGATGGACCTATGGCTACACCTTC,CASSFRDGWTYGYTF
-,-,TRBJ1-1,TRBV5-5,TGTGCCAGCAGCTTGCAGCGGAATGAAGCTTTCTTT,CASSLQRNEAFF
-,-,TRBJ1-2,TRBV4-1,TGCGCCAGCAGCCATGGGACGGAAGCTAACTATGGCTACACCTTC,CASSHGTEANYGYTF
-,-,TRBJ2-5,TRBV6-5,TGTGCCAGCAGTTACCGGGGGGCCCAAGAGACCCAGTACTTC,CASSYRGAQETQYF
TRBD2,-,TRBJ2-3,TRBV4-3,TGCGCCAGCAGCCAAGATGGGGTAGCGGGGGATCTTAACACAGATACGCAGTATTTT,CASSQDGVAGDLNTDTQYF
-,-,TRBJ1-1,TRBV6-5,TGTGCCACAGGTGGACGGCCTGGTACTGAAGCTTTCTTT,CATGGRPGTEAFF
TRBD1,few,TRBJ2-1,TRBV20-1,TGCAGTGCTTCCGGGACAGGGCGAGGGGTAACGTCCTACAATGAGCAGTTCTTC,CSASGTGRGVTSYNEQFF
-,few,TRBJ2-7,TRBV7-3,TGTGCCAGCAGCTTAGGGCCAGTCCGCGAGCAGTACTTC,CASSLGPVREQYF
-,-,TRBJ1-2,TRBV20-1,TGCAGTGCCCGTCTTGACAGGATTTTGGTCCTCTATGGCTACACCTTC,CSARLDRILVLYGYTF
-,-,TRBJ2-3,TRBV10-3,TGTGCCACCTCACCCGGTGCACCAGATACGCAGTATTTT,CATSPGAPDTQYF
TRBD1,-,TRBJ1-4,TRBV20-1,TGCAGTGCTAGAGAACAGGGGCTTTATAATGAAAAACTGTTTTTT,CSAREQGLYNEKLFF
TRBD1,few,TRBJ2-7,TRBV7-9,TGTGCCAGCAGCACCCCGGGACAGGGTTTAACCTACGAGCAGTACTTC,CASSTPGQGLTYEQYF
-,few,TRBJ1-2,TRBV7-3,TGTGCCAGCAGCCGGCTAGGACAGCTCAACTATGGCTACACCTTC,CASSRLGQLNYGYTF
-,-,TRBJ1-1,TRBV27,TGTGCCAGCGCAAGGAGCGAGACTACTGAAGCTTTCTTT,CASARSETTEAFF
-,-,TRBJ2-3,TRBV5-1,TGCGCCAGCAATCCTAGCGAAAGCACAGATACGCAGTATTTT,CASNPSESTDTQYF
TRBD2,-,TRBJ2-1,TRBV20-1,TGCAGTGCTAGAGATCTTTCGACTAGCGGCAATGAGCAGTTCTTC,CSARDLSTSGNEQFF
-,-,TRBJ1-2,TRBV12-3/TRBV12-4,TGTGCCAGCAGTCCCCGGGGGGGAACTGACTATGGCTACACCTTC,CASSPRGGTDYGYTF
-,-,TRBJ2-5,TRBV9,TGTGCCAGCAGCGTAGGGGACGGTCCTGGGACCCAGTACTTC,CASSVGDGPGTQYF
-,-,TRBJ2-1,TRBV20-1,TGCAGTGCTAGAGATGACCGGGGTGAGCAGTTCTTC,CSARDDRGEQFF
-,-,TRBJ2-3,TRBV5-1,TGCGCCAGCAGCTTCGGGGGTTGGGCTAGCACAGATGCGCAGTATTTT,CASSFGGWASTDAQYF
-,-,TRBJ2-7,TRBV5-1,TGCGCCAGCAGCACGCAGGGGGGCATCTCCTACGAGCAGTACTTC,CASSTQGGISYEQYF
-,-,TRBJ2-4,TRBV4-2,TGTGCCAGCAGCCCGCAAGCTAAGAAGGTCCAAAACATTCAGTACTTC,CASSPQAKKVQNIQYF
-,few,TRBJ2-7,TRBV20-1,TGCAGTGCTAGAATGGGGGGCTACGAGCAGTACTTC,CSARMGGYEQYF
-,few,TRBJ1-1,TRBV21-1,TGTGCCAGCAGCCTACCCTCGGCGGGAGGACAGGGGGCGAACACTGAAGCTTTCTTT,CASSLPSAGGQGANTEAFF
-,-,TRBJ2-7,TRBV5-1,TGCGCCAGCGGCTTCTCAGACTTGGGAATCTACGAGCAGTACTTC,CASGFSDLGIYEQYF
-,few,TRBJ2-5,TRBV3-1,TGTGCCAGCAGCCATGGGGGAGAGACCCAGTACTTC,CASSHGGETQYF
-,few,TRBJ2-1,TRBV7-2,TGTGCTTCCCGAGGAAGGCTAGGTTACAATGAGCAGTTCTTC,CASRGRLGYNEQFF
-,-,TRBJ2-3,TRBV7-9,TGTGCCAGCAGCTTAGGAATTGTCAGGGATGGCGCAGATACGCAGTATTTT,CASSLGIVRDGADTQYF
-,few,TRBJ1-2,TRBV6-5,TGTGCCAGCAAAGGAGTCTATGGCTACACCTTC,CASKGVYGYTF
TRBD1,-,TRBJ2-7,TRBV6-6,TGTGCCAGCCACCTCGGGACAGACTCCTACGAGCAGTACTTC,CASHLGTDSYEQYF
TRBD1,-,TRBJ1-2,TRBV4-1,TGCGCCAGCAGCCGAATTTACCTATGGGACAGCGGTTATGGCTACACCTTC,CASSRIYLWDSGYGYTF
-,-,TRBJ1-4,TRBV29-1,TGCAGCGTTGATGAGGGAGTAGGGGAAAAACTGTTTTTT,CSVDEGVGEKLFF
-,few,TRBJ1-2,TRBV6-5,TGTGCCAGCAGTTACGTAGCCGGTAGGGGCTACACCTTC,CASSYVAGRGYTF
TRBD1,few,TRBJ2-1,TRBV24-1,TGTGCCACCGGCTTCGACAGGGGGCCGTACAATGAGCAGTTCTTC,CATGFDRGPYNEQFF
-,-,TRBJ1-2,TRBV6-2/TRBV6-3,TGTGCCAGCAGCACGGGACCCCCCTATGGCTACACCTTC,CASSTGPPYGYTF
-,many,TRBJ1-5,TRBV7-9,TGTGCCAGCAGCTTACAAGGTAATCAGCCCCAGCATTTT,CASSLQGNQPQHF
TRBD1,-,TRBJ2-2,TRBV29-1,TGCAGCGTTGCTCCGGGACAGGGGAACACCGGGGAGCTGTTTTTT,CSVAPGQGNTGELFF
TRBD1,-,TRBJ1-2,TRBV29-1,TGCAGCGTATGGGACAGGCCTTCGGACTATGGCTACACCTTC,CSVWDRPSDYGYTF
-,few,TRBJ1-2,TRBV25-1,TGTGCCAGCGGGACATACAATAACTATGGCTACACCTTC,CASGTYNNYGYTF
TRBD2,-,TRBJ2-5,TRBV12-3/TRBV12-4,TGTGCCAGCAGTTCCGGACTAGCGGCTAAAGAGACCCAGTACTTC,CASSSGLAAKETQYF
-,-,TRBJ2-3,TRBV7-9,TGTGCCAGCAGCCCCGGGAACAGGGGAGGAAGCACAGATACGCAGTATTTT,CASSPGNRGGSTDTQYF
TRBD1,many,TRBJ1-5,TRBV28,TGTGCCAGCAGACAGGGGTCGGATCAGCCCCAGCATTTT,CASRQGSDQPQHF
-,few,TRBJ2-6,TRBV28,TGTGCCAGCAGTTTTTGGGCCTCTGGGGCCAACGTCCTGACTTTC,CASSFWASGANVLTF
-,few,TRBJ2-1,TRBV2,TGTGCCAGCAGTGTCCGGGTGACCTACAATGAGCAGTTCTTC,CASSVRVTYNEQFF
-,-,TRBJ1-1,TRBV10-3,TGTGCCATCAGTGACCGAACTGGGGACACTGAAGCTTTCTTT,CAISDRTGDTEAFF
-,few,TRBJ2-7,TRBV20-1,TGCAGTGCTAGTAGGGGAATCGGCGAGCAGTACTTC,CSASRGIGEQYF
TRBD1,few,TRBJ2-4,TRBV28,TGTGCCAGCACCGAGGACAGGAACATTCAGTACTTC,CASTEDRNIQYF
-,few,TRBJ1-3,TRBV20-1,TGCAGTGCTAATTATGGGACTCACAGCTCTGGAAACACCATATATTTT,CSANYGTHSSGNTIYF
-,-,TRBJ2-7,TRBV2,TGTGCCAGACTGGACAAGCTAACCTACGAGCAGTACTTC,CARLDKLTYEQYF
TRBD1,few,TRBJ2-5,TRBV19,TGTGCCAGTAGTGGACAGGGGACGACCCAGTACTTC,CASSGQGTTQYF